The T cell receptor (beta chain) described here comes from a study of response to subunit inactivated influenza vaccine. With 4 bases removed from V and 8 bases from J, the gap between germline ends came to 12 bases. Germline lookup yields CDR1 LNHDA and CDR2 SQIVND (reference sequence). This CDR3 has 12 residues. One entry per CDR3 protein, called by TCRdb with MiXCR from the RT-PCR reads. The data show around 530,000 distinct CDR3 sequences, about 11% seen once. General study points: Authors suggested few new T cells are recruited by each seasonal influenza vaccination.

Note on this clonotype: The antigen remains undetermined.

The TCR originated in a man aged 45-65 years who received an inactivated influenza vaccine. The chain couples TRBV19 to TRBJ2-7; D is uncertain. The sample here was PBMCs from blood, taken on the day of vaccination. The DNA for the CDR3 is TGTGCCAGTAGTAAGGATAACTTGAAGCAGTACTTC. Its protein product is CASSKDNLKQYF.